Each of the 11 T cell receptor beta chains below was sequenced from the same sample in a study of T cell responses to AZD1222 COVID-19 vaccine. The table came from immunoSEQ multiplex PCR; TCRdb's copy has only in-frame clones and leaves some out. The sample carries 130,000 or so clones, just over 85% recorded once. The starting material was peripheral blood, obtained on day 0 of AZD1222 vaccination. The receptors shown here come from an adult in good health.

The V call is TRBV7-2, the J call TRBJ1-2; 9 bases match TRBD1. The CDR3 spans 17 residues. In germline, CDR1 is SGHTA, CDR2 FQGNSA. Trimming cost V 1 base and J 0 bases; bases outside gene matches: 6. CDR3 DNA: TGTGCCAGCAGCTTAGGGTTAACAGGGGGCTCTAACTATGGCTACACCTTC. The encoded protein is CASSLGLTGGSNYGYTF.

V is TRBV5-4 and J is TRBJ1-2; TRBD1 matches at 8 bases. With 3 bases clipped from V and 5 bases from J, the junction kept 9 bases outside the gene matches. CDR3 size: 15 residues. CDR1 is SGHNT, CDR2 YYREEE, per germline (reference sequence). The CDR3 DNA is TGTGCCAGCAGCTCGTCAGGGGGCGTAGGGTATGGCTACACCTTC. This codes for CASSSSGGVGYGYTF.

This chain links TRBV5-6 with TRBJ2-5; D is possibly TRBD1 (6 bases). Between the trimmed V and J ends, which lost 5 bases and 4 bases, there was a span of 12 bases. CDR1 is SGHDT, CDR2 YYEEEE, per germline. The CDR3 contains 13 residues. DNA for the CDR3: TGTGCCAGCAGGGCCGGGACATTAGAGACCCAGTACTTC. Its protein is CASRAGTLETQYF.

V usage is TRBV3-1 (or the pseudogene TRBV3-2) and J usage is TRBJ2-5, with 11 bases identical to TRBD2. The V gene end was trimmed by 4 bases and the J gene end by 5 bases; junction bases not matched to a gene: 9. This CDR3 has 16 amino acids. Germline CDR1 LGHDT, CDR2 YNNKEL (reference sequence). CDR3 sequence (DNA): TGTGCCAGCAGCCGGGGTAGCGGGAGGGCCGGGGAGACCCAGTACTTC. Translated, it gives CASSRGSGRAGETQYF.

This chain uses TRBV2 with TRBJ2-3; possible D gene TRBD2, 6 bases. V lost 8 bases to trimming and J lost 5 bases, with 23 bases between them. This CDR3 contains 16 residues. Germline assignment: CDR1 SNHLY and CDR2 FYNNEI. CDR3 in amino acids: CASLPDPRLSGDTQYF. For the CDR3, the DNA is TGTGCCAGCCTCCCGGACCCTCGTCTTAGCGGAGATACGCAGTATTTT.

The chain uses TRBV15 and TRBJ1-5; D gene ambiguous. With 1 base removed from V and 1 base from J, the gap between germline ends came to 11 bases. Germline assignment: CDR1 LNHNV and CDR2 YYDKDF (reference sequence). This CDR3 spans 16 amino acids. The CDR3: CATSRVDSQSNQPQHF. As DNA, the CDR3 is TGTGCCACCAGCAGAGTAGATAGTCAGAGCAATCAGCCCCAGCATTTT.

V is TRBV19 and J is TRBJ1-2; D gene uncertain. Trimming took 4 bases from V and 1 from J, leaving 7 bases between them. Per the germline V gene, CDR1 is LNHDA and CDR2 is SQIVND (reference sequence). This CDR3 contains 13 residues. CDR3 sequence (DNA): TGTGCCAGTAGTACCAAACTTAACTATGGCTACACCTTC. Residues: CASSTKLNYGYTF.

CDR3 coding DNA: TGTGCCAGCAGCAAGACAGGCCAAGAGACCCAGTACTTC. Its protein product is CASSKTGQETQYF. The chain links TRBV13 to TRBJ2-5; TRBD1 might be the D (6 bases). Trimming left V 5 bases short and J 1 base short, with 8 bases between. CDR1 is PRHDT and CDR2 is FYEKMQ in the germline V gene (reference sequence). The CDR3 contains 13 residues. Filled out from reference TRBV13 and TRBJ2-5, the complete variable domain reads AAGVIQSPRHLIKEKRETATLKCYPIPRHDTVYWYQQGPGQDPQFLISFYEKMQSDKGSIPDRFSAQQFSDYHSELNMSSLELGDSALYFCASSKTGQETQYFGPGTRLLVL.

Here the CDR3 DNA reads TGTGCCAGCAGTCTCCGGGACAGACACTACGAGCAGTACTTC. This encodes CASSLRDRHYEQYF. This chain uses TRBV6-5 with TRBJ2-7; 7 bases line up with TRBD1. Trimming at V came to 5 bases and at J to 3 bases, leaving 7 bases not matched to a gene. Germline V gene lookup returns CDR1 MNHEY and CDR2 SVGAGI. The length of the CDR3 is 14 residues.

The chain joins TRBV28 to TRBJ1-2; unclear D gene. The CDR3 extends over 12 amino acids. V lost 3 bases and J 6 bases, leaving 8 bases between the germline ends. Germline values: CDR1 MDHEN, CDR2 SYDVKM. The CDR3 spells CASSFLSHGYTF. CDR3 DNA sequence: TGTGCCAGCAGTTTCCTCTCTCATGGCTACACCTTC.

The rearrangement links TRBV19 to TRBJ2-2; TRBD1 is a possible D gene (5 bases). The CDR3 runs 18 residues. With 5 bases removed from V and 1 base from J, the gap between germline ends came to 20 bases. Germline CDR1 LNHDA, CDR2 SQIVND (reference sequence). CDR3 bases: TGTGCCAGTAGTCTCCCCCCGCGCAGGGTTGGGAACACCGGGGAGCTGTTTTTT. Its translation: CASSLPPRRVGNTGELFF.